This TCR beta chain was documented in a study of blood T cell repertoires in COVID-19 (dated by TCRdb to the early 2020s). The study in broad terms: Collaborator samples came from the United States, Italy and Spain and covered acute and convalescent phases of COVID-19. The prospective study material was composed of cDNA or gDNA derived from T cells, B-cell-depleted T cells, or PBMCs. The dataset comprised deeply sampled blood TCRbeta repertoires from subjects exposed to, actively infected with, or recovered from COVID-19. The repertoires were made available in a free public database intended to serve as a resource for research on the immune response to SARS-CoV-2. The samples were drawn from the first 160 participants of the ongoing ImmuneRACE study and from roughly 1,300 subjects provided by 6 global collaborators. Sample metadata almost always included a de-identified subject ID, COVID-19 status, age in years and sex. Where available, HLA class I and class II types were obtained from metadata supplied by the sample provider rather than from assay-based typing.

Broad study findings and their caveats: The amount of clinical and demographic metadata varied by source and participant and was provided uncurated.

From the cysteine through the phenylalanine, the CDR3 covers 13 amino acids. The kept DNA is CDR3 alone, 39 bases in frame from the first base. Trimming takes 4 bases off V and 6 bases off J; junction bases not matched to a gene: 5. The germline V gene encodes CDR1 LGHDT and CDR2 YNNKEL (reference sequence). Whole blood was collected in K2EDTA tubes by collaborating institutions according to the institutions' own protocols. For TCRbeta analysis, collaborators shipped samples in one of three forms: frozen whole blood, isolated PBMCs, or DNA extracted from either of those sample types. Details on this clone: Its antigen is currently not known. The input lacks base qualities; no much larger clone sits a single base away.

TCRbeta CDR3 regions were amplified from genomic DNA by means of the immunoSEQ Assay, a bias-controlled multiplex PCR. The study's processing was this. Within the assay, amplification of reference gene primers was used to estimate how many nucleated cells each sample contained. To quantify the absolute abundance of each unique TCRbeta CDR3 rearrangement, sequence reads were collapsed and filtered. For each sample, productive Simpson clonality was calculated as the square root of Simpson's diversity index over productive rearrangements. TCRdb carries this immuneACCESS record with in-frame sequences only. Its versions omit some clonotypes, under half of them owing to an unresolved V gene in the studies checked, with the rest unexplained. V, J and clone size were drawn from that table, and D and trimming were deduced from the DNA. This sample comprises about 57,000 clones, about 88% of them detected only once. The ten largest account for approximately 5% of the sample.

The chain links TRBV3-1 (or the pseudogene TRBV3-2) with TRBJ2-7; 8 central bases correspond to TRBD1. The sample comprised peripheral blood. The sequence was obtained from a human donor in a cohort sampled during active COVID-19. The encoded CDR3 is CASSLAQGAEQYF. The base sequence is TGTGCCAGCAGCCTTGCCCAGGGGGCCGAGCAGTACTTC.